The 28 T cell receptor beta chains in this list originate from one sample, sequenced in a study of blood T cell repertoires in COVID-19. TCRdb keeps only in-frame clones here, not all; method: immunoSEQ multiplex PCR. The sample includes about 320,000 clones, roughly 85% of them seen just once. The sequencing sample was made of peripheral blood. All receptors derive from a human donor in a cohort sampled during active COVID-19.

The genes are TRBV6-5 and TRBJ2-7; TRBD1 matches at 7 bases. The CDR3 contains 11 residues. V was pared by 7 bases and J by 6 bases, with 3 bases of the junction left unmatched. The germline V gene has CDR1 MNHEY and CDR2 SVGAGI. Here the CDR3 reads CASTDRTEQYF. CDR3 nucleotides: TGTGCCAGCACGGACAGGACCGAGCAGTACTTC.

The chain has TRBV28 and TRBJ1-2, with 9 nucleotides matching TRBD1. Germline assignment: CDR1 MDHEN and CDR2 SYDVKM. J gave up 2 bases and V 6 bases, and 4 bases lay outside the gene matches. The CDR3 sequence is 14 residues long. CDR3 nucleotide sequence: TGTGCCAGCAGAACCACAGGGGGCAACTATGGCTACACCTTC. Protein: CASRTTGGNYGYTF.

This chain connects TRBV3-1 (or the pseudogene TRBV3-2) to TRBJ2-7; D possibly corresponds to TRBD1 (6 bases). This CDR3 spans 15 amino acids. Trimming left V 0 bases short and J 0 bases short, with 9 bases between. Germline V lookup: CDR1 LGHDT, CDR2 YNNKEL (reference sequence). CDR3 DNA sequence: TGTGCCAGCAGCCAAGACAGGGGAAGCTCCTACGAGCAGTACTTC. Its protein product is CASSQDRGSSYEQYF.

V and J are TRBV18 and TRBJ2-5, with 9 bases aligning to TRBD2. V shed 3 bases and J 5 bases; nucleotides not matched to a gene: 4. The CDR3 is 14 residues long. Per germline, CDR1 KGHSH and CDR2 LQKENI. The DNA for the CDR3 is TGTGCCAGCTCACCTCTAACTAGCGGGGAGACCCAGTACTTC. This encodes CASSPLTSGETQYF.

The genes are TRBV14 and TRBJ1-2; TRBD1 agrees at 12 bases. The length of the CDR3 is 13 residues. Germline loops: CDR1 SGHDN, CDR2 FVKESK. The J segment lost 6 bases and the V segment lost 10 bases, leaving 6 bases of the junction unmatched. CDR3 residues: CATWDRGLHGYTF. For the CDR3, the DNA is TGTGCCACATGGGACAGGGGGCTTCATGGCTACACCTTC.

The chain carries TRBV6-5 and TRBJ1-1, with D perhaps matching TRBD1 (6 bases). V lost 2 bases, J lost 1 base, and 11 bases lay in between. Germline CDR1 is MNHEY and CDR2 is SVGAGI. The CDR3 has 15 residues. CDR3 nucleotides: TGTGCCAGCAGTTACGTGGGGGCCCAGAACACTGAAGCTTTCTTT. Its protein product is CASSYVGAQNTEAFF.

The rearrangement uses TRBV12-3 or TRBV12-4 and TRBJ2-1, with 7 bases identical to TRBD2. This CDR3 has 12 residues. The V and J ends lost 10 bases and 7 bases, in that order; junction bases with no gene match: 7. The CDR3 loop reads CATVGGGNEQFF. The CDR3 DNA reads TGTGCCACGGTCGGCGGGGGAAATGAGCAGTTCTTC.

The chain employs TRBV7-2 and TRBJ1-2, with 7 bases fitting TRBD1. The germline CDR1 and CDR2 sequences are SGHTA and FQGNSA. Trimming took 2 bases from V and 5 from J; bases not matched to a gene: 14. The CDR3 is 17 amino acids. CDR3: CASSLTPWSSTGYGYTF. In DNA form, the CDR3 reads TGTGCCAGCAGCTTAACGCCTTGGTCTTCGACAGGGTATGGCTACACCTTC.

The CDR3 sequence is CAWSVLGPPQPQHF. The CDR3 DNA is TGTGCCTGGAGTGTACTGGGGCCCCCTCAGCCCCAGCATTTT. This rearrangement joins TRBV30 to TRBJ1-5; D may be TRBD1 (5 bases). Germline V gives CDR1 GTSNPN, CDR2 SVGIG (reference sequence). Trimming left V 0 bases short and J 6 bases short, with 12 bases between. The CDR3 is 14 residues long. Supplemented by reference TRBV30 and TRBJ1-5, the full variable domain reads SQTIHQWPATLVQPVGSPLSLECTVEGTSNPNLYWYRQAAGRGLQLLFYSVGIGQISSEVPQNLSASRPQDRQFILSSKKLLLSDSGFYLCAWSVLGPPQPQHFGDGTRLSIL.

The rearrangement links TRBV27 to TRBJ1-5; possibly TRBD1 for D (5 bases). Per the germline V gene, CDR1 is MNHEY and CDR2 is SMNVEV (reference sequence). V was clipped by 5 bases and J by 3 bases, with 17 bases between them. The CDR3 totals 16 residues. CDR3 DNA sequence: TGTGCCAGCAGTCCTGTTATAGGGGCGTTCAATCAGCCCCAGCATTTT. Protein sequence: CASSPVIGAFNQPQHF.

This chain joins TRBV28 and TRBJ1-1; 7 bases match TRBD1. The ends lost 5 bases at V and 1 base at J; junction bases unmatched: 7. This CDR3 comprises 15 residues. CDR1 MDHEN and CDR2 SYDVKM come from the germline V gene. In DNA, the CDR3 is TGTGCCAGCAGTCCGACCGGGACAGAGAACACTGAAGCTTTCTTT. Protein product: CASSPTGTENTEAFF.

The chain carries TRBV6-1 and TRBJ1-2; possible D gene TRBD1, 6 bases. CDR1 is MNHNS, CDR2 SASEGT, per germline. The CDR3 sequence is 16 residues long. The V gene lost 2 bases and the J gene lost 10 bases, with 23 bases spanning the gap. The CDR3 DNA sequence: TGTGCCAGCAGTGAATGGGGGGGGACTTTAGGACAGTTCTACACCTTC. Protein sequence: CASSEWGGTLGQFYTF.

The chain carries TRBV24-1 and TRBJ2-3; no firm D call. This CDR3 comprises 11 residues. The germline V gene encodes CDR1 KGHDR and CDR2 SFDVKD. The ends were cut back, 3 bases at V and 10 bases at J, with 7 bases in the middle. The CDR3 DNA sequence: TGTGCCACCAGTGATGCCCGGGCGCAGTATTTT. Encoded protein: CATSDARAQYF.

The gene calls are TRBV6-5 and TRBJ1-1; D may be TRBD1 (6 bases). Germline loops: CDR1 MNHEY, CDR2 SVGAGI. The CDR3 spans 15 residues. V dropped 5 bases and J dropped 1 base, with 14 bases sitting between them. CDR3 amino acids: CASSNTGYRNTEAFF. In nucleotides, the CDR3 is TGTGCCAGCAGTAATACAGGGTATCGGAACACTGAAGCTTTCTTT.

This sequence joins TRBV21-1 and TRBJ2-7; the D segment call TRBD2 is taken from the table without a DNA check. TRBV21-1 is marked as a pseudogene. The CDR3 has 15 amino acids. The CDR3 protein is CASSKPLADTYEQYF. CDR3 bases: TGTGCCAGCAGCAAGCCGCTAGCGGACACCTACGAGCAGTACTTC.

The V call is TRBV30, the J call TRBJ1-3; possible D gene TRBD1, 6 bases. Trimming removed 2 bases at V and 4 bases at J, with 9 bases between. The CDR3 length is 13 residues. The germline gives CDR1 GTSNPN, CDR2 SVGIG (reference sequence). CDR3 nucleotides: TGTGCCTGGAGTAGGGGGAAAGGAAACACCATATATTTT. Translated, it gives CAWSRGKGNTIYF.

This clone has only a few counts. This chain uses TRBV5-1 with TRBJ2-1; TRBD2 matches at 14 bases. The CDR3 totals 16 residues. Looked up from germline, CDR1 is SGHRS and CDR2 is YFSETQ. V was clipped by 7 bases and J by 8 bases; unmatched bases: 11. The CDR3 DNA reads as TGCGCCAGCCATGTGGGGACTAGCGGGGGAAAGGATGAGCAGTTCTTC. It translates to CASHVGTSGGKDEQFF.

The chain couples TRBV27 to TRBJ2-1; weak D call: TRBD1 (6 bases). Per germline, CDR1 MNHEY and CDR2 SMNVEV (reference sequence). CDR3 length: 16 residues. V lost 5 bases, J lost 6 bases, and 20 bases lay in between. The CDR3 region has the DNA TGTGCCAGCAGTCCCTCGGCAGGGGAGTCCGTCAATGAGCAGTTCTTC. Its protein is CASSPSAGESVNEQFF.

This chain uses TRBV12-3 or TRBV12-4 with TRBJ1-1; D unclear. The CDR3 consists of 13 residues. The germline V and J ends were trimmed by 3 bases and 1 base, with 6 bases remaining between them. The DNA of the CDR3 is TGTGCCAGCAGTTTTGTCGGGAACACTGAAGCTTTCTTT. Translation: CASSFVGNTEAFF.

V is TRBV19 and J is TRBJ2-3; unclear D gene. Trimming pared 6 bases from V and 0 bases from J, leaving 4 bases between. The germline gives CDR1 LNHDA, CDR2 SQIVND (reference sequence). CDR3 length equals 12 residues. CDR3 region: CASRYSTDTQYF. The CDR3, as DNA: TGTGCCAGTAGATATAGCACAGATACGCAGTATTTT.

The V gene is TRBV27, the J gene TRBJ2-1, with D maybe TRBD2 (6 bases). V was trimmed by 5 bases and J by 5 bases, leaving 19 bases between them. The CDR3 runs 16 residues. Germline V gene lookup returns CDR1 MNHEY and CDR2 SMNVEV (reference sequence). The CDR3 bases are TGTGCCAGCAGTCTACGACTAGGGTCAAGGGACAATGAGCAGTTCTTC. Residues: CASSLRLGSRDNEQFF.

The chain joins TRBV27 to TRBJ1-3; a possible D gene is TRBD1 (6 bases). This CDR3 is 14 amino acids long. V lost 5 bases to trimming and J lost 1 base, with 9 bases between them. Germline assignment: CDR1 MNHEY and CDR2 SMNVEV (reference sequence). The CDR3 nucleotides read TGTGCCAGCAGTGGGACACGTTCTGGAAACACCATATATTTT. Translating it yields CASSGTRSGNTIYF.

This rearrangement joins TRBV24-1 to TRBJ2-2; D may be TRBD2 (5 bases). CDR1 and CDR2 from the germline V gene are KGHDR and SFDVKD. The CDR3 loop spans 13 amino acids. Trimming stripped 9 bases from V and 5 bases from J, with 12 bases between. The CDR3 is CATGLALTGELFF. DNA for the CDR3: TGTGCCACCGGGTTAGCGTTGACCGGGGAGCTGTTTTTT.

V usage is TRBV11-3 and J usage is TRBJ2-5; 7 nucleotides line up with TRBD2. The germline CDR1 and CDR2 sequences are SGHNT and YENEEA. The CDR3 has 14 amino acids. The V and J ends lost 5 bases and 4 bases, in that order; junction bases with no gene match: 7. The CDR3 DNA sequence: TGTGCCAGCAGCCGAAGGGCTAGCGGAGAGACCCAGTACTTC. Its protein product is CASSRRASGETQYF.

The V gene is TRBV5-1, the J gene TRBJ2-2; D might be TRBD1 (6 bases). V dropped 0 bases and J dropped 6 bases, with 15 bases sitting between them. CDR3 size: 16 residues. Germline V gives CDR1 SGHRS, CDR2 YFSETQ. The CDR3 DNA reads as TGCGCCAGCAGCTTGGCCCGGCAGGGGAGCGCCGGGGAGCTGTTTTTT. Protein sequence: CASSLARQGSAGELFF.

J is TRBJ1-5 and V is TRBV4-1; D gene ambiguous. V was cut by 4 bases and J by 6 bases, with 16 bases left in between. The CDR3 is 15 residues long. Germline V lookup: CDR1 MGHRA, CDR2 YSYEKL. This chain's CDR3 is CASSPPPAAGQPQHF. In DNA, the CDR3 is TGCGCCAGCAGCCCACCCCCGGCAGCGGGTCAGCCCCAGCATTTT.

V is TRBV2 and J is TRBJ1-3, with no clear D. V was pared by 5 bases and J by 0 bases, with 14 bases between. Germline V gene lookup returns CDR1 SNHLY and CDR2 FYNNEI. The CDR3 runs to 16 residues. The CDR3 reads CASSLLGSSSGNTIYF. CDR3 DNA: TGTGCCAGCAGTCTCCTGGGCAGCTCCTCTGGAAACACCATATATTTT. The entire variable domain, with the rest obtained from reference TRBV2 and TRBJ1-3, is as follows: EPEVTQTPSHQVTQMGQEVILRCVPISNHLYFYWYRQILGQKVEFLVSFYNNEISEKSEIFDDQFSVERPDGSNFTLKIRSTKLEDSAMYFCASSLLGSSSGNTIYFGEGSWLTVV.

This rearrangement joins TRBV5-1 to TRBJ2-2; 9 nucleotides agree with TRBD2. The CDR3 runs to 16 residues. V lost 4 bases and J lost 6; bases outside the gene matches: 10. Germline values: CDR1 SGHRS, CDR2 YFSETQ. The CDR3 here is CASSSLAGGLAGELFF. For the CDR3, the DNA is TGCGCCAGCAGCAGTCTTGCGGGGGGGCTCGCCGGGGAGCTGTTTTTT.